These 5 T cell receptor beta chains share one sample of origin, sequenced in a study of blood T cell repertoires in COVID-19. Produced via immunoSEQ multiplex PCR; TCRdb's table is partial and in-frame only. The table shows approximately 230,000 clones, with just over 85% occurring only once. Sequencing was done on a sample of PBMCs or T cells enriched from blood (not recorded which). These TCRs come from a woman in her forties or fifties with acute COVID-19.

This chain joins TRBV12-3 or TRBV12-4 and TRBJ2-1; TRBD1 matches at 9 bases. This CDR3 is built from 12 residues. The junction had 5 bases not matched to a gene; V was cut back by 8 bases and J by 9 bases. CDR3 in DNA: TGTGCCAGCCGGGACAGGGAAGGTGAGCAGTTCTTC. Protein sequence: CASRDREGEQFF.

This clone was counted a single time. One end of the junction is discordant with germline, which a read error may explain. CDR3 sequence: CASSQVKRESSEQYF. The CDR3 DNA sequence: TGTGCCAGCAGCCAAGTAAAGCGGGAGTCCTCCGAGCAGTACTTC. V usage is TRBV4-2 and J usage is TRBJ2-7; 8 bases agree with TRBD2. Germline V CDR1 and CDR2: LGHNA, YNFKEQ. The CDR3 has 15 residues.

V is TRBV12-5 and J is TRBJ2-3; TRBD2 matches at 9 bases. There are 17 residues in the CDR3. Germline-derived CDR1 and CDR2 are LGHNT and FRNRAP. V lost 6 bases, J lost 5 bases, and 15 bases stayed unmatched. The CDR3 spells CASGEGLAPESRDTQYF. The CDR3 DNA follows: TGTGCTAGTGGGGAGGGACTAGCACCCGAATCACGAGATACGCAGTATTTT.

This chain links TRBV24-1 with TRBJ1-2; TRBD1 aligns across 12 bases. Germline CDR1 KGHDR, CDR2 SFDVKD. J was trimmed by 7 bases and V by 2 bases; bases with no gene match: 4. This CDR3 contains 15 residues. The CDR3 is CATSDSGQGAPGYTF. In DNA, the CDR3 is TGTGCCACCAGTGATTCGGGACAGGGGGCCCCTGGCTACACCTTC.

The gene calls are TRBV2 and TRBJ2-7; maybe TRBD1 (5 bases). Germline CDR1 SNHLY, CDR2 FYNNEI. This CDR3 comprises 13 residues. The V gene lost 9 bases and the J gene lost 4 bases, with 16 bases spanning the gap. The CDR3: CARAGPRPYEQYF. As DNA, the CDR3 is TGTGCCAGGGCAGGGCCCCGACCTTACGAGCAGTACTTC.